This T cell receptor (beta chain) appears in the sequencing data of a study of control samples from healthy donors and cancer patients. The protocol was immunoSEQ multiplex PCR, while the TCRdb copy is restricted to in-frame clones and leaves out a portion. The data show 20,000 or so clones, about 85% seen once. Trimming removed 6 bases from V and 5 bases from J, with 10 bases in between. Per the germline V gene, CDR1 is SGHTA and CDR2 is FQGNSA. CDR3 length: 12 amino acids. This sequence originates from a man aged 55 to 70 with head and neck cancer. Sequencing was carried out using PBMCs. This chain joins TRBV7-2 and TRBJ2-5, with D unresolved. The CDR3 is CASSSGRETQYF. The DNA for the CDR3 is TGTGCCAGCAGTTCTGGGCGTGAGACCCAGTACTTC.